Below, 9 T cell receptor beta chains from the same sample are listed, as sequenced in a study of Tregs in tolerant kidney transplant recipients. Repertoires were generated with immunoSEQ multiplex PCR, while TCRdb's copy carries only in-frame clones and drops some. The sample shows 240,000 or so clones, approximately 83% of them seen only once. Sequencing was performed on CD4+ T cells from blood. These receptor sequences come from a human donor in good health.

The chain carries TRBV19 and TRBJ2-7, with D maybe TRBD1 (6 bases). Per germline, CDR1 LNHDA and CDR2 SQIVND (reference sequence). The CDR3 has 15 amino acids. With 4 bases removed from V and 3 bases from J, the gap between germline ends came to 16 bases. DNA for the CDR3: TGTGCCAGTAGTAGCGCCGGGACACCAAACTACGAGCAGTACTTC. Amino acid sequence: CASSSAGTPNYEQYF.

The chain links TRBV7-3 to TRBJ1-2; tentatively, D is TRBD1 (5 bases). In germline, CDR1 is SGHTA, CDR2 FQGTGA. CDR3 length equals 13 residues. The germline V and J ends were trimmed by 3 bases and 8 bases, with 13 bases remaining between them. CDR3 nucleotide sequence: TGTGCCAGCAGCTTGAGGGGAGGTATAGGCTACACCTTC. The encoded protein is CASSLRGGIGYTF.

The chain carries TRBV14 and TRBJ2-5; D gene ambiguous. Trimming stripped 4 bases from V and 12 bases from J, with 18 bases between. CDR1 is SGHDN, CDR2 FVKESK, per germline. This CDR3 spans 13 amino acids. The CDR3 spells CASSPLRVGLKYF. Here the CDR3 DNA reads TGTGCCAGCAGCCCACTACGGGTGGGGTTGAAGTACTTC. Combining the CDR3 with reference TRBV14 and TRBJ2-5 gives the whole variable domain EAGVTQFPSHSVIEKGQTVTLRCDPISGHDNLYWYRRVMGKEIKFLLHFVKESKQDESGMPNNRFLAERTGGTYSTLKVQPAELEDSGVYFCASSPLRVGLKYFGPGTRLLVL.

The chain carries TRBV7-6 and TRBJ2-7; D may correspond to TRBD1 or TRBD2 (7 bases each). The CDR3 is 16 residues long. Germline V gene data show CDR1 as SGHVS and CDR2 as FNYEAQ. The germline V and J ends were trimmed by 1 base and 2 bases, with 15 bases remaining between them. The CDR3, as DNA: TGTGCCAGCAGCTTAGGCAGGGGGAGGGGCGCCTACGAGCAGTACTTC. Protein product: CASSLGRGRGAYEQYF. The whole variable domain, filled in from reference TRBV7-6 and TRBJ2-7, reads GAGVSQSPRYKVTKRGQDVALRCDPISGHVSLYWYRQALGQGPEFLTYFNYEAQQDKSGLPNDRFSAERPEGSISTLTIQRTEQRDSAMYRCASSLGRGRGAYEQYFGPGTRLTVT.

V usage is TRBV6-5 and J usage is TRBJ2-1; D unresolved. Trimming stripped 2 bases from V and 4 bases from J, with 15 bases between. CDR1 and CDR2 from the germline V gene are MNHEY and SVGAGI. The CDR3 runs to 16 residues. The chain's CDR3 is CASSYEAGPGYNEQFF. CDR3 bases: TGTGCCAGCAGTTACGAGGCCGGACCCGGGTACAATGAGCAGTTCTTC.

This sequence joins TRBV19 and TRBJ2-7; D ambiguous. The CDR3 runs 17 residues. CDR1 LNHDA and CDR2 SQIVND come from the germline V gene (reference sequence). Deletions cut 5 bases from V and 3 bases from J, with 23 bases between. The CDR3 coding sequence is TGTGCCAGTAGTCCCACTGAGAATGGTGGGTTAGTCTACGAGCAGTACTTC. Translating it yields CASSPTENGGLVYEQYF.

The J gene is TRBJ1-2, the V gene TRBV2; 8 bases match TRBD1. V lost 8 bases, J lost 4 bases, and 6 bases stayed unmatched. Germline lookup yields CDR1 SNHLY and CDR2 FYNNEI. The CDR3 extends over 13 amino acids. The CDR3 DNA sequence: TGTGCCAGCGTCCGGGACAGGCTCTATGGCTACACCTTC. The encoded protein is CASVRDRLYGYTF. The full variable domain, with the rest looked up from reference TRBV2 and TRBJ1-2, is EPEVTQTPSHQVTQMGQEVILRCVPISNHLYFYWYRQILGQKVEFLVSFYNNEISEKSEIFDDQFSVERPDGSNFTLKIRSTKLEDSAMYFCASVRDRLYGYTFGSGTRLTVV.

The chain carries TRBV5-4 and TRBJ1-3; D uncertain. This CDR3 region has 15 residues. V was shortened by 2 bases and J by 0 bases, with 9 bases between the two germline ends. Germline loops: CDR1 SGHNT, CDR2 YYREEE (reference sequence). The chain's CDR3 is CASSFSTSSGNTIYF. The CDR3 DNA reads TGTGCCAGCAGCTTCTCTACCAGCTCTGGAAACACCATATATTTT.

This chain links TRBV19 with TRBJ1-4; D remains unclear. The germline V gene encodes CDR1 LNHDA and CDR2 SQIVND (reference sequence). The CDR3 contains 12 residues. The V gene lost 3 bases and the J gene lost 5 bases, with 4 bases spanning the gap. The chain's CDR3 is CASSIRNEKLFF. The CDR3 DNA sequence: TGTGCCAGTAGTATCAGGAATGAAAAACTGTTTTTT.